These 19 T cell receptor beta chains were sequenced from one sample in a study of cytomegalovirus exposure and HLA in healthy donors. The PCR had 60 Vbeta and 13 Jbeta primers. Method: immunoSEQ multiplex PCR; TCRdb's copy keeps in-frame clones and lacks some. The sample carries 150,000 to 200,000 clones, roughly two thirds recorded once. Sequenced input: PBMCs. All receptors derive from a young woman in good health and CMV-seropositive.

This chain uses TRBV30 with TRBJ2-4; D is perhaps TRBD2 (5 bases). The CDR3 spans 16 residues. Germline CDR1 reads GTSNPN; CDR2 reads SVGIG (reference sequence). Trimming shortened V by 0 bases and J by 8 bases, and 20 bases separated the two germline ends. CDR3 in amino acids: CAWSVAGLGFVDIQYF. In DNA, the CDR3 is TGTGCCTGGAGTGTAGCAGGACTCGGCTTTGTAGACATTCAGTACTTC.

CDR3 protein: CASSVPDRALNEQYF. Written as DNA, the CDR3 is TGTGCCAGCAGCGTCCCGGACAGAGCGTTGAACGAGCAGTACTTC. The chain is built from TRBV7-9 and TRBJ2-7; maybe TRBD1 (6 bases). V was clipped by 5 bases and J by 5 bases, with 19 bases between them. The CDR3 loop spans 15 amino acids. Germline CDR1 SEHNR, CDR2 FQNEAQ (reference sequence).

The V and J genes are TRBV19 and TRBJ1-2; TRBD1 might be the D (5 bases). Trimming shortened V by 7 bases and J by 0 bases, and 24 bases separated the two germline ends. Germline V gene data show CDR1 as LNHDA and CDR2 as SQIVND (reference sequence). The CDR3 consists of 18 residues. The CDR3 loop reads CASTADGRKGEANYGYTF. CDR3 nucleotides: TGTGCCAGTACCGCTGACGGAAGGAAAGGGGAAGCTAACTATGGCTACACCTTC.

In this sample, this clone turned up once. V is TRBV19 and J is TRBJ2-1; D remains ambiguous. Germline CDR1 LNHDA, CDR2 SQIVND (reference sequence). The CDR3 spans 13 residues. With 4 bases removed from V and 7 bases from J, the gap between germline ends came to 11 bases. Here the CDR3 DNA reads TGTGCCAGTAGTAAGCAATTGGTGAATGAGCAGTTCTTC. As protein: CASSKQLVNEQFF.

This clone was picked up a small number of times. This chain uses TRBV2 with TRBJ2-7, with D possibly TRBD2 on 5 matching bases. The CDR3 is 15 residues long. The germline gives CDR1 SNHLY, CDR2 FYNNEI. The germline V and J ends were trimmed by 7 bases and 0 bases, with 16 bases remaining between them. The CDR3 DNA sequence: TGTGCCAGCAAGATTAGCGTCCCTAGCTCCTACGAGCAGTACTTC. Translated, it gives CASKISVPSSYEQYF.

The rearrangement uses TRBV19 and TRBJ2-1; 7 nucleotides match TRBD2. CDR3 size: 14 residues. Germline CDR1 reads LNHDA; CDR2 reads SQIVND (reference sequence). The V and J ends lost 6 bases and 6 bases, in that order; junction bases with no gene match: 8. The chain's CDR3 is CASSFSGTINEQFF. The CDR3 bases are TGTGCCAGTAGCTTTTCCGGGACTATCAATGAGCAGTTCTTC.

CDR3 in amino acids: CANVRQHYSNQPQHF. The DNA of the CDR3 is TGTGCCAATGTTAGACAGCACTATAGCAATCAGCCCCAGCATTTT. The gene calls are TRBV19 and TRBJ1-5, with TRBD1 as a possible D gene (5 bases). Per germline, CDR1 LNHDA and CDR2 SQIVND (reference sequence). This CDR3 is 15 amino acids long. Trimming took off 10 bases at V and 0 bases at J, with 16 bases between the two ends.

The CDR3 coding sequence is TGTGCCAGCAGCCCCTACAGGACAGGAGCGGGGGTTGATGGCTACACCTTC. Translating it yields CASSPYRTGAGVDGYTF. The chain couples TRBV7-8 to TRBJ1-2; 7 bases are a match to TRBD1. The V gene end was trimmed by 5 bases and the J gene end by 6 bases; junction bases not matched to a gene: 18. Germline-derived CDR1 and CDR2 are SGHVS and FQNEAQ. The CDR3 totals 17 residues.

This clone was counted a few times. The chain carries TRBV18 and TRBJ2-7; 8 bases are shared with TRBD1. CDR3 length equals 15 residues. With V trimmed by 6 bases and J by 3 bases, 10 bases remained unmatched. In germline, CDR1 is KGHSH, CDR2 LQKENI. This CDR3 is CASSLPGQGVYEQYF. CDR3 nucleotides: TGTGCCAGCTCGCTACCCGGACAGGGAGTCTACGAGCAGTACTTC.

This clone was observed a few times. V usage is TRBV5-6 and J usage is TRBJ2-5; D unclear. TRBJ2-7 matches the DNA end more closely, so the J call is doubtful. Germline V gene lookup returns CDR1 SGHDT and CDR2 YYEEEE. CDR3 size: 13 residues. The CDR3 region is CASSLAEVGEQYF. CDR3 nucleotides: TGTGCCAGCAGCTTGGCAGAGGTTGGCGAGCAGTACTTC.

V gene TRBV5-4 combines with J gene TRBJ2-7, with 11 bases matching TRBD2. V shed 4 bases and J 6 bases; nucleotides not matched to a gene: 6. Germline V lookup: CDR1 SGHNT, CDR2 YYREEE (reference sequence). This CDR3 has 14 residues. CDR3 in amino acids: CASSLSGGAREQYF. CDR3 bases: TGTGCCAGCAGCCTTAGCGGGGGGGCCCGCGAGCAGTACTTC. Based on the CDR3 plus reference TRBV5-4 and TRBJ2-7, the full variable domain is ETGVTQSPTHLIKTRGQQVTLRCSSQSGHNTVSWYQQALGQGPQFIFQYYREEENGRGNFPPRFSGLQFPNYSSELNVNALELDDSALYLCASSLSGGAREQYFGPGTRLTVT.

The genes are TRBV28 and TRBJ1-2; D is unresolved. Germline lookup yields CDR1 MDHEN and CDR2 SYDVKM. This CDR3 region has 11 residues. V shed 3 bases and J shed 9 bases, with 8 bases lying between them. The CDR3 is CASSFRESYTF. The CDR3 DNA reads TGTGCCAGCAGTTTCCGAGAAAGCTACACCTTC.

The chain carries TRBV15 and TRBJ1-1; TRBD1 matches 8 bases. CDR1 is LNHNV, CDR2 YYDKDF, per germline (reference sequence). CDR3 length equals 15 residues. The trim removed 2 bases at V and 5 bases at J, leaving 7 bases unmatched. DNA for the CDR3: TGTGCCACCAGCAGACACGCAGGGGGCAGAACTGAAGCTTTCTTT. This translates into CATSRHAGGRTEAFF.

The CDR3 here is CASSVQSGGSTDTQYF. CDR3 nucleotides: TGTGCCAGCAGCGTCCAAAGCGGGGGCAGCACAGATACGCAGTATTTT. The rearrangement joins TRBV7-3 to TRBJ2-3, with 8 bases fitting TRBD2. The CDR3 consists of 16 residues. The germline gives CDR1 SGHTA, CDR2 FQGTGA. With 5 bases clipped from V and 0 bases from J, the junction kept 7 bases outside the gene matches.

The chain is built from TRBV18 and TRBJ2-7, with D maybe TRBD1 (6 bases). The CDR3 consists of 13 residues. Germline V gene sequence: CDR1 KGHSH, CDR2 LQKENI. With 0 bases removed from V and 5 bases from J, the gap between germline ends came to 8 bases. The CDR3 region has the DNA TGTGCCAGCTCACCACCGGACAGTGACGAGCAGTACTTC. Translated: CASSPPDSDEQYF.

This clone was detected only once. The V and J genes are TRBV6-6 and TRBJ1-5; D is possibly TRBD1 (6 bases). The V and J ends lost 0 bases and 5 bases respectively, with 11 bases between them. Germline CDR1 MNHNY, CDR2 SVGAGI (reference sequence). This CDR3 comprises 15 residues. CDR3 DNA sequence: TGTGCCAGCAGTTACTCGAACAGGGCGGATCAGCCCCAGCATTTT. Protein: CASSYSNRADQPQHF.

Only a few counts were recorded for this clone. The chain carries TRBV4-1 and TRBJ1-5; no definite D call. CDR3 length: 14 amino acids. The V gene's germline CDR1 is MGHRA and CDR2 YSYEKL. Trimming cost V 0 bases and J 4 bases, with 7 bases left between them. The CDR3 coding sequence is TGCGCCAGCAGCCAAGAGGAGATTAATCAGCCCCAGCATTTT. Its translation is CASSQEEINQPQHF.

This clone was detected only a few times. The chain couples TRBV6-6 to TRBJ1-4; 7 nucleotides agree with TRBD1. Germline V lookup: CDR1 MNHNY, CDR2 SVGAGI (reference sequence). This CDR3 contains 15 residues. J was trimmed by 5 bases and V by 6 bases; bases with no gene match: 9. The CDR3 nucleotides read TGTGCCAGCAGCAATCACGACAGGGTGAATGAAAAACTGTTTTTT. Translation gives CASSNHDRVNEKLFF.

V is TRBV30 and J is TRBJ2-5, with TRBD1 identical over 7 bases. The length of the CDR3 is 15 residues. Germline CDR1 is GTSNPN and CDR2 is SVGIG (reference sequence). The V gene end was trimmed by 6 bases and the J gene end by 7 bases; junction bases not matched to a gene: 17. The DNA for the CDR3 is TGTGCCTGCCAACCCGTAGGGGGCGGGCTTGGGACCCAGTACTTC. Its protein product is CACQPVGGGLGTQYF. Drawing the rest from reference TRBV30 and TRBJ2-5, the complete variable domain is SQTIHQWPATLVQPVGSPLSLECTVEGTSNPNLYWYRQAAGRGLQLLFYSVGIGQISSEVPQNLSASRPQDRQFILSSKKLLLSDSGFYLCACQPVGGGLGTQYFGPGTRLLVL.